What follows are 10 T cell receptor beta chains derived from one specimen sequenced in a study of Ad26.COV2.S vaccination and SARS-CoV-2 variants. The treatment: 15 to 20 received Ad26.COV2.S at low or high dose, single or two shots; about five received placebo; per-sample allocation not given. Day 63 after the first injection of vaccine or placebo was the sampling time. The assay was immunoSEQ multiplex PCR, and TCRdb's table has in-frame clones only and misses some. The sample lists hundreds of thousands of clones; approximately 90% were seen once. Sequencing was performed on peripheral blood, taken in a trial of Ad26.COV2.S vaccine versus placebo. Receptors originate from a person between 18 and 65 years old who received the Ad26.COV2.S COVID-19 vaccine or a placebo.

The V gene is TRBV11-2, the J gene TRBJ2-7; D unclear. This CDR3 is built from 11 residues. Trimming cost V 5 bases and J 3 bases, with 5 bases left between them. The germline gives CDR1 SGHAT, CDR2 FQNNGV. The CDR3 here is CASSSRYEQYF. Written as DNA, the CDR3 is TGTGCCAGCAGCAGTCGCTACGAGCAGTACTTC. Looking up the rest from reference TRBV11-2 and TRBJ2-7 gives the full variable domain: EAGVAQSPRYKIIEKRQSVAFWCNPISGHATLYWYQQILGQGPKLLIQFQNNGVVDDSQLPKDRFSAERLKGVDSTLKIQPAKLEDSAVYLCASSSRYEQYFGPGTRLTVT.

The CDR3 DNA reads as TGTGCCATCAGCCGAACTAGCGGGAGCTCCTACAATGAGCAGTTCTTC. Translation gives CAISRTSGSSYNEQFF. The chain combines TRBV10-3 with TRBJ2-1, with 11 nucleotides matching TRBD2. This CDR3 has 16 amino acids. V lost 6 bases to trimming and J lost 0 bases; unmatched junction nucleotides: 4. The germline V gene has CDR1 ENHRY and CDR2 SYGVKD.

V usage is TRBV4-3 and J usage is TRBJ2-1; 10 bases map to TRBD2. The length of the CDR3 is 17 residues. J lost 5 bases, V lost 0 bases, and 7 bases had no gene match. The V gene's germline CDR1 is LGHNA and CDR2 YSLEER. The CDR3 reads CASSQDPTSGTDNEQFF. The CDR3 nucleotides read TGCGCCAGCAGCCAAGACCCAACTAGCGGGACAGACAATGAGCAGTTCTTC.

The gene calls are TRBV18 and TRBJ1-2, with 7 bases that match TRBD1. The CDR3 covers 17 residues. The germline CDR1 and CDR2 sequences are KGHSH and LQKENI. V was clipped by 2 bases and J by 3 bases; unmatched bases: 12. CDR3 in amino acids: CASSPFGQGDVDYGYTF. The CDR3 coding sequence is TGTGCCAGCTCACCATTCGGTCAGGGGGATGTTGACTATGGCTACACCTTC.

This clone appeared a single time. The chain employs TRBV27 and TRBJ2-7, with D unclear. The V gene's germline CDR1 is MNHEY and CDR2 SMNVEV (reference sequence). Deletions cut 7 bases from V and 1 base from J, with 11 bases between. The length of the CDR3 is 13 residues. Written as DNA, the CDR3 is TGTGCCAGCATGCCTAGTGAATCCTACGAGCAGTACTTC. The encoded protein is CASMPSESYEQYF.

This chain connects TRBV7-2 to TRBJ2-7; 7 nucleotides match TRBD2. CDR3 length: 14 amino acids. Germline CDR1 is SGHTA and CDR2 is FQGNSA. J was trimmed by 4 bases and V by 4 bases; bases with no gene match: 7. Here the CDR3 reads CASSSGLVLYEQYF. The CDR3 coding sequence is TGTGCCAGCAGCTCCGGACTAGTTCTTTACGAGCAGTACTTC.

The V and J genes are TRBV10-1 and TRBJ2-2, with D perhaps TRBD2 (5 bases). V dropped 0 bases and J dropped 7 bases, with 12 bases sitting between them. CDR3 size: 15 residues. Germline CDR1 WNHNN, CDR2 SYGVQD (reference sequence). This CDR3 is CASSESTYGNGELFF. CDR3 nucleotide sequence: TGCGCCAGCAGTGAGTCGACATACGGGAACGGGGAGCTGTTTTTT.

A single count supports this clone. The rearrangement links TRBV7-9 to TRBJ2-7; 7 bases fit TRBD1. The CDR3 has 15 amino acids. CDR1 SEHNR and CDR2 FQNEAQ come from the germline V gene (reference sequence). Trimming cost V 4 bases and J 0 bases; bases outside gene matches: 6. CDR3 bases: TGTGCCAGCAGCTACCGGGACAGCCTCTCCTACGAGCAGTACTTC. It codes for CASSYRDSLSYEQYF. Filled out from reference TRBV7-9 and TRBJ2-7, the complete variable domain reads DTGVSQNPRHKITKRGQNVTFRCDPISEHNRLYWYRQTLGQGPEFLTYFQNEAQLEKSRLLSDRFSAERPKGSFSTLEIQRTEQGDSAMYLCASSYRDSLSYEQYFGPGTRLTVT.

The chain recombines TRBV5-1 with TRBJ2-1; TRBD2 matches 8 bases. Germline CDR1 is SGHRS and CDR2 is YFSETQ. Germline trimming cut 5 bases from V and 0 bases from J; bases unmatched to any gene: 4. The CDR3 sequence is 15 residues long. CDR3 sequence reads: CASRYGGASYNEQFF. Here the CDR3 DNA reads TGCGCCAGCAGGTACGGGGGGGCCTCCTACAATGAGCAGTTCTTC.

V and J are TRBV5-1 and TRBJ1-5; a weak D match, TRBD1 (5 bases). This CDR3 region has 15 residues. The germline V gene has CDR1 SGHRS and CDR2 YFSETQ. Between the trimmed V and J ends, which lost 1 base and 3 bases, there was a span of 11 bases. The CDR3 reads CASSLSGDVNQPQHF. CDR3 nucleotide sequence: TGCGCCAGCAGCTTGAGCGGGGACGTCAATCAGCCCCAGCATTTT.